Sequencing of this TCR beta chain was carried out in a study of regulatory T cells in long-lasting Graves disease. Notes on the study in general: TRBV28, TRBJ1-2 and TRBJ2-5 emerged as the favored segments in persistent disease.

The time point is: newly diagnosed GD, antithyroid drugs for less than 3 months. RNA from PBMCs was the source of the TCR library. Trimming stripped 4 bases from V and 2 bases from J, with 15 bases between. The CDR3 sequence is 15 residues long. Researchers made TCR beta libraries by using iRepertoire HTBI primers and running Arm-PCR on CDR3 regions. TCRdb passed the multiplex PCR reads through MiXCR, listing each CDR3 protein once. The table records 380,000 or so distinct CDR3 sequences, under 20% of them present only once. This clonotype has ten or more counts. Its matching antigen is unknown. The data were also submitted as part of a second study, on T cells in Graves' hyperthyroidism and ophthalmopathy. From that second work: First-round RT-PCR with HTBI primers amplified the TCR CDR3 region.

The genes are TRBV12-3 or TRBV12-4 and TRBJ2-7; D possibly uses TRBD1 or TRBD2 (7 bases each). The receptor was derived from a woman aged 18 to 35 with Graves disease. The sequences come from peripheral blood mononuclear cells (PBMCs), collected at new diagnosis, from a patient treated with antithyroid drugs. The CDR3 DNA reads as TGTGCCAGCAGTTGGGGAGGGGGCGGACCCTACGAGCAGTACTTC. This translates into CASSWGGGGPYEQYF.